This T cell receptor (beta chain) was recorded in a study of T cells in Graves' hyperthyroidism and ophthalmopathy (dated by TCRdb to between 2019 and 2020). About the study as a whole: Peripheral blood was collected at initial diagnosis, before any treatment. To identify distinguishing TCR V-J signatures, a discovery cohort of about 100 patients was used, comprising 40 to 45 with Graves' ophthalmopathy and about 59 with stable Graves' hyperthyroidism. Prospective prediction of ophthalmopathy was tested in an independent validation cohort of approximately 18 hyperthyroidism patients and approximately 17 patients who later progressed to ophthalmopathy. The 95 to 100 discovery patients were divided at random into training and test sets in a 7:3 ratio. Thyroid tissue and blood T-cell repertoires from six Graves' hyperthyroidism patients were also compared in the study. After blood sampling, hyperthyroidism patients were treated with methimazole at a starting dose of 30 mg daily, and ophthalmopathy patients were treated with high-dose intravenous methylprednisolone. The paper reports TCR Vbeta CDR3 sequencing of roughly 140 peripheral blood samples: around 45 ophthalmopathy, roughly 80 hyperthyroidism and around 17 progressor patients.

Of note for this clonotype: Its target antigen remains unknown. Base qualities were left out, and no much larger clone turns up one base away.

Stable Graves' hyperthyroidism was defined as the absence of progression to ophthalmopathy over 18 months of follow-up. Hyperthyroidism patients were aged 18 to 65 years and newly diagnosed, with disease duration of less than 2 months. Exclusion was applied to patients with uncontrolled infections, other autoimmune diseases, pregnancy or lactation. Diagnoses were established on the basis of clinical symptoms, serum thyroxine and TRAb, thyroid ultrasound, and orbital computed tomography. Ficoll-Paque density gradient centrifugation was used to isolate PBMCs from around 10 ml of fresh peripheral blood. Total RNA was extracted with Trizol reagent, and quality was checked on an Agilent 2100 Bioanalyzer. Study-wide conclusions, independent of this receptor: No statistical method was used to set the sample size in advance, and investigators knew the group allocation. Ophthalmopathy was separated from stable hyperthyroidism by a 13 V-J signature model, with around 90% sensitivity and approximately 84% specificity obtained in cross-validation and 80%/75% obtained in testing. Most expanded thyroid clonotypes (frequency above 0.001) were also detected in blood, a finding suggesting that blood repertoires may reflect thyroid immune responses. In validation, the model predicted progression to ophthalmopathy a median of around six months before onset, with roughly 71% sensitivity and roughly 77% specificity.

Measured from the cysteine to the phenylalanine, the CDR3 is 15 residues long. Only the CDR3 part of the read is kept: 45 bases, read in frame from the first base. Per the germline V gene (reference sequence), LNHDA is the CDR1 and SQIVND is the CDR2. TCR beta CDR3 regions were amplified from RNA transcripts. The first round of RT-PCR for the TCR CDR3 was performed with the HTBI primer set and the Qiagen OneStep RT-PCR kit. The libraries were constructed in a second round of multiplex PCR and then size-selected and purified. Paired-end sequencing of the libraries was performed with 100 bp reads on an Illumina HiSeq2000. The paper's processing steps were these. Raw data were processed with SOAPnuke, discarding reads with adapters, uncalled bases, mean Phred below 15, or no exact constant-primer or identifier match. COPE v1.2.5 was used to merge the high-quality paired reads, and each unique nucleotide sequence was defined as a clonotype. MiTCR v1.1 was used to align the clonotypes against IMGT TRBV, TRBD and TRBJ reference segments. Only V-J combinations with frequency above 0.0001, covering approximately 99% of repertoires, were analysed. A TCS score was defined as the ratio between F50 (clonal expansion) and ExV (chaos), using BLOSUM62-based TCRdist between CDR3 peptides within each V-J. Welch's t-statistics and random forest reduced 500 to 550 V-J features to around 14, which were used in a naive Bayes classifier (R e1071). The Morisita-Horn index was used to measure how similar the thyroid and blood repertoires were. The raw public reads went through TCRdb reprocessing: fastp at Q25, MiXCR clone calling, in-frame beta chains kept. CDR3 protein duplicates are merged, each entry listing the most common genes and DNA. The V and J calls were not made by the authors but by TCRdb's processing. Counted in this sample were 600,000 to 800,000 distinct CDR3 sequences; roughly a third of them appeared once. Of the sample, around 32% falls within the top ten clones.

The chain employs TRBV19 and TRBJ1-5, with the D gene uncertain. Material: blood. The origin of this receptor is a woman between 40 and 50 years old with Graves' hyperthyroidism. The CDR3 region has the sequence CPLGSGRSIIGPQHF. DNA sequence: TGTCCCCTAGGGTCGGGCAGATCGATTATCGGGCCCCAGCATTTT.